This T cell receptor (beta chain) is from a study of persistence of HIV-infected CD4 T cells. Cells were stimulated with overlapping HIV-1 Gag 15-mer peptides. CD40L/CD69 double-negative CD45RO-high memory CD4+ T cells were collected. Sequencing used immunoSEQ version 4 in survey mode. TCRdb's table, derived via immunoSEQ multiplex PCR, lists solely in-frame clones and lacks some. Found here are approximately 40,000 clones, 75% to 85% of them singletons; the top ten hold approximately 14%. Concerning this clone: Its antigen is unknown.

This specimen consisted of CD4+ T cells sorted from PBMCs after roughly 18-hour stimulation, obtained from a patient who received antiretroviral therapy. This TCR derives from an adult man with HIV who was CMV-seropositive.

CDR3 DNA: TGTGCCAGTAGTCCTCTGACAGGGGGACGTGAAAAACTGTTTTTT. This translates into CASSPLTGGREKLFF. V and J are TRBV19 and TRBJ1-4; 9 bases line up with TRBD1. The CDR3 extends over 15 amino acids. Per the germline V gene, CDR1 is LNHDA and CDR2 is SQIVND (reference sequence). The V and J ends lost 5 bases and 7 bases, in that order; junction bases with no gene match: 8.